This entry features one T cell receptor beta chain sequence. Antigen: not known. The record originates from a study of T cell responses to AZD1222 COVID-19 vaccine. About the research overall: Second-dose groups at about 4 or about 12 weeks were pooled. Study-wide results and limits: Unmutated regions of variants are reportedly targeted by nearly half of spike-specific TCRs. The donor cohort was predominantly white British with a female majority, and clonal diversity may have been underestimated.

This table comes from immunoSEQ multiplex PCR, and its TCRdb copy is limited to in-frame clones, with some not included. The profile shows approximately 180,000 clones, roughly 87% of them singletons. V lost 3 bases, J lost 0 bases, and 12 bases lay in between. The length of the CDR3 is 16 residues. CDR1 is WNHNN, CDR2 SYGVQD, per germline (reference sequence). The source of this sequence is an adult in good health. This chain uses TRBV10-1 with TRBJ2-1; no reliable D call. Sample: peripheral blood, taken on day 0 of AZD1222 vaccination. The CDR3 sequence: CASSELELFSYNEQFF. The CDR3 coding sequence is TGCGCCAGCAGTGAACTGGAACTGTTCTCCTACAATGAGCAGTTCTTC.